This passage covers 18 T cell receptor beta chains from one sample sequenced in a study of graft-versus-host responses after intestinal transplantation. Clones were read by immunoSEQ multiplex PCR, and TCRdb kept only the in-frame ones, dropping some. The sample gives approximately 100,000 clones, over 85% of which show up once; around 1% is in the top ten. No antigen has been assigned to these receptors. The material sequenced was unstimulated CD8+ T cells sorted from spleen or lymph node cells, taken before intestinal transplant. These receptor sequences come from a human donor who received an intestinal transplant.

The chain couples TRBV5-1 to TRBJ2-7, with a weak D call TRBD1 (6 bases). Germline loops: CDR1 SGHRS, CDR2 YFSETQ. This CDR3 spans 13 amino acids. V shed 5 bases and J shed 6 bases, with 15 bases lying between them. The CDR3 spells CASSSGAGAEQYF. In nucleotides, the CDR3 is TGCGCCAGCAGTTCCGGGGCAGGGGCCGAGCAGTACTTC. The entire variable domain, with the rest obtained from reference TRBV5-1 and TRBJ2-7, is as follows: KAGVTQTPRYLIKTRGQQVTLSCSPISGHRSVSWYQQTPGQGLQFLFEYFSETQRNKGNFPGRFSGRQFSNSRSEMNVSTLELGDSALYLCASSSGAGAEQYFGPGTRLTVT.

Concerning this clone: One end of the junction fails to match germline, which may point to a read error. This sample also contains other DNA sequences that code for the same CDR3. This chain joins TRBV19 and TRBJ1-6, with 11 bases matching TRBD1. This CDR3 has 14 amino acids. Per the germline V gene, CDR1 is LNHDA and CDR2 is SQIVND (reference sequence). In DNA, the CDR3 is TGCGCCAGTAGATTGGGGACAGGGGGTTCACCCCTCCACTTT. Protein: CASRLGTGGSPLHF.

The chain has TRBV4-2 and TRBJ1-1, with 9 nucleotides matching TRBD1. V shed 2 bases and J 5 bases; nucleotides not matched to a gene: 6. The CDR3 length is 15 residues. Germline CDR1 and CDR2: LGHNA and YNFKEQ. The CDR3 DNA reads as TGTGCCAGCAGCCAACTGACAGGGGGTAGTACTGAAGCTTTCTTT. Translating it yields CASSQLTGGSTEAFF.

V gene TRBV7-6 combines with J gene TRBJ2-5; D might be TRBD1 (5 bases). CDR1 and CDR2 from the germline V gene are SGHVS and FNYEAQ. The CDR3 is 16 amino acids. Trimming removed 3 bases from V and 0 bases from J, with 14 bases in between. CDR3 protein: CASSFSSDSNQETQYF. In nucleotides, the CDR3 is TGTGCCAGCAGCTTTTCAAGCGACAGTAACCAAGAGACCCAGTACTTC.

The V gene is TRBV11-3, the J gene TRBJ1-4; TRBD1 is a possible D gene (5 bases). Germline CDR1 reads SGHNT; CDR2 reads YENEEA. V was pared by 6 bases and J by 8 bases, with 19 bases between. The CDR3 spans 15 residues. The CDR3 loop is CASSSRTDPGEKLFF. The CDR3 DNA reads TGTGCCAGCAGTTCCCGGACGGACCCAGGGGAAAAACTGTTTTTT.

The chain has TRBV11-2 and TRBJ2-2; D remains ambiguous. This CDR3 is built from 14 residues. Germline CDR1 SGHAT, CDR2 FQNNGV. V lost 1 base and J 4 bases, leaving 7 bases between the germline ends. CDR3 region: CASSLGWGTGELFF. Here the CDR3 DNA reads TGTGCCAGCAGCTTAGGGTGGGGCACCGGGGAGCTGTTTTTT.

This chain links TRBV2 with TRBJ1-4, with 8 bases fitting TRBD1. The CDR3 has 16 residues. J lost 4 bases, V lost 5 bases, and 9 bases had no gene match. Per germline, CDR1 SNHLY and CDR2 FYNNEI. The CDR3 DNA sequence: TGTGCCAGCAGTACCCCCCCAGGGGGCAATAATGAAAAACTGTTTTTT. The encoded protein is CASSTPPGGNNEKLFF.

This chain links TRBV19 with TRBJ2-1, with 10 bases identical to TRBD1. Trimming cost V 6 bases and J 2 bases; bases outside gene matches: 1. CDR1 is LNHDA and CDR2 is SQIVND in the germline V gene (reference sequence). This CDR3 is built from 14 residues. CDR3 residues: CASRGTGAYNEQFF. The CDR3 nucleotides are TGTGCCAGTAGGGGGACAGGGGCCTACAATGAGCAGTTCTTC.

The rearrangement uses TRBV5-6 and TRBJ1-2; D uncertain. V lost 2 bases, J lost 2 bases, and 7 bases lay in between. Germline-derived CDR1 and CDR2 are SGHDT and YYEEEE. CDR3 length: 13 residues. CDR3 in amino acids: CASSFYENYGYTF. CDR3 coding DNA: TGTGCCAGCAGCTTTTATGAGAACTATGGCTACACCTTC.

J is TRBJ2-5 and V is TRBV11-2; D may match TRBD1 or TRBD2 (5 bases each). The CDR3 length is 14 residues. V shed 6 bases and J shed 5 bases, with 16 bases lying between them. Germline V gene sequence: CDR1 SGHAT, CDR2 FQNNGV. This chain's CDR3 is CASRAPGPGETQYF. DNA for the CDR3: TGTGCCAGCAGAGCCCCGGGGCCTGGGGAGACCCAGTACTTC. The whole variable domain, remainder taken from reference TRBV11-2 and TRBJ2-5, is EAGVAQSPRYKIIEKRQSVAFWCNPISGHATLYWYQQILGQGPKLLIQFQNNGVVDDSQLPKDRFSAERLKGVDSTLKIQPAKLEDSAVYLCASRAPGPGETQYFGPGTRLLVL.

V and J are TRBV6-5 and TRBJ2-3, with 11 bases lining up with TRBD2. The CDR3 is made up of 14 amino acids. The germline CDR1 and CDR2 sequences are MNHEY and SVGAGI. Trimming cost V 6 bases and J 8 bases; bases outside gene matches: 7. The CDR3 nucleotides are TGTGCCAGCAGGGGTAGCGGGGGGGTCGGTACGCAGTATTTT. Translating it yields CASRGSGGVGTQYF.

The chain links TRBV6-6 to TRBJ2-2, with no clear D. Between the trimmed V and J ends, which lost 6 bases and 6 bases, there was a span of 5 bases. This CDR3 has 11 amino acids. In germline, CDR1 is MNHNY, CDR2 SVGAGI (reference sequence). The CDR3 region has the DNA TGTGCCAGCAGGGGCTCCGGGGAGCTGTTTTTT. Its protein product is CASRGSGELFF.

This chain's CDR3 is CASSKGFLAGHNQPQHF. For the CDR3, the DNA is TGTGCCAGCAGCAAAGGTTTCTTGGCAGGGCATAATCAGCCCCAGCATTTT. V usage is TRBV21-1 and J usage is TRBJ1-5; the tabulated D call, TRBD1, remains unverified against the DNA. TRBV21-1 is tagged as a pseudogene. The CDR3 totals 17 residues.

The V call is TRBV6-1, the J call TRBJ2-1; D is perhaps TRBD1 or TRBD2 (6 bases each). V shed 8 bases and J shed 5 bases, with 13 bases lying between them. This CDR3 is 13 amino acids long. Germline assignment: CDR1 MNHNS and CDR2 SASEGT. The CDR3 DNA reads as TGTGCCAGCCGACTAAGGGGGGACAATGAGCAGTTCTTC. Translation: CASRLRGDNEQFF.

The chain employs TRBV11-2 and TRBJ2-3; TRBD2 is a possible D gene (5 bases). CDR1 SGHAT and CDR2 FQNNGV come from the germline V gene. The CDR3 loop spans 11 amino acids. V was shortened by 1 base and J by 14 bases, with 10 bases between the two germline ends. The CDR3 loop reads CASSLARESYF. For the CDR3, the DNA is TGTGCCAGCAGCTTAGCTAGGGAGTCGTATTTT.

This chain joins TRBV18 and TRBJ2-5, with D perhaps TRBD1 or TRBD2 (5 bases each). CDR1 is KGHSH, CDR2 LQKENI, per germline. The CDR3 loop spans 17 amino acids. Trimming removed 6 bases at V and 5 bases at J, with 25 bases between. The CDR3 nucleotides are TGTGCCAGCTCGCTTCTTTCGACGGGGCTCCCCGGGGAGACCCAGTACTTC. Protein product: CASSLLSTGLPGETQYF.

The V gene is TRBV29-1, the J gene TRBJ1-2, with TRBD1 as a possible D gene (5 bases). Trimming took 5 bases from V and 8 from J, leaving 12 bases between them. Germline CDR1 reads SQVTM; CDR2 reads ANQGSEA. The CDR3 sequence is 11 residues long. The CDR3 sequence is CSVSGGEGYTF. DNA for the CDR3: TGCAGCGTTTCCGGGGGAGAAGGCTACACCTTC.

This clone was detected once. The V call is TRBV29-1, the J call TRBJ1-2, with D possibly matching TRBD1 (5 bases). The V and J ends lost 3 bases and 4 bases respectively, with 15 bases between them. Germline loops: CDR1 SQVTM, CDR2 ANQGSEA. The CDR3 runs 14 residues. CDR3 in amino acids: CSVDRLGDGYGYTF. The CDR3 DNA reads TGCAGCGTTGATCGCTTAGGGGATGGCTATGGCTACACCTTC.